This is a list of T cell receptor beta chains from one sample in a study of T cells after yellow fever vaccination. Each CDR3 protein gets one entry after TCRdb re-called the 5' RACE reads with MiXCR. The data contain 150,000 or so distinct CDR3 sequences, roughly 6.7% of them singletons. Material: CD4+ T cells sorted from PBMCs, obtained 10 days after the yellow fever booster vaccination. The receptors originated from a man younger than 45 who received the YFV17D yellow fever vaccine. The CDR3 runs from the conserved cysteine through the conserved F or W.

V	J	CDR3
TRBV7-9	TRBJ2-5	CASSLGASAHIGAQYF
TRBV6-2/TRBV6-3	TRBJ2-1	CASTTSGTSSNEQFF
TRBV6-5	TRBJ2-4	CASSYSSRVDIQYF
TRBV5-1	TRBJ2-7	CASSLAGTGGSEQYF
TRBV6-5	TRBJ1-5	CASSPRAGVGSNQPQHF
TRBV9	TRBJ1-2	CASSSGTSYGYTF
TRBV20-1	TRBJ2-7	CSATLGQLDYEQYF
TRBV2	TRBJ2-1	CASSQGGLYNEQFF
TRBV28	TRBJ2-1	CAIRNSYNEQFF
TRBV5-1	TRBJ2-5	CASSLTTGEETQYF
TRBV20-1	TRBJ1-4	CSARRRGVNEKLFF
TRBV7-9	TRBJ2-7	CASTESRDRHYEQYF
TRBV6-1	TRBJ2-7	CATKGWDKPYEQYF
TRBV3-1	TRBJ1-4	CASTTHGRYEKLFF
TRBV5-1	TRBJ2-1	CASSLAVGSSYNEQFF
TRBV20-1	TRBJ1-5	CSALGGSEPQHF
TRBV28	TRBJ2-5	CASSLVRWAQYF
TRBV18	TRBJ2-6	CASSPGLSGANVLTF
TRBV5-1	TRBJ2-5	CASSLRWLETQYF